This T cell receptor beta chain was identified in a study of cytomegalovirus exposure and HLA in healthy donors. Study-level results: Reported performance of the classifier showed diagnosis of cytomegalovirus status with high specificity and sensitivity.

Comments on this clone: What it binds is not known.

The study sampled nominally healthy donors, though unrecorded immune exposures were likely. PCR used 60 Vbeta primers and 13 Jbeta primers. TCRdb keeps only in-frame clones here, not all; method: immunoSEQ multiplex PCR. The sample has more than 90,000 clones; 76% are singletons. This receptor was identified in a man aged 45-65 years in good health and CMV-seropositive. Sequenced material: PBMCs.

The DNA for the CDR3 is TGTGCCAGCTCACCAACCGAGAACAGGGGGCTTGGCTACACCTTC. As protein: CASSPTENRGLGYTF. This chain uses TRBV18 with TRBJ1-2; TRBD1 matches 9 bases. The germline V gene encodes CDR1 KGHSH and CDR2 LQKENI. The CDR3 has 15 amino acids. Unmatched junction bases numbered 8, after V lost 2 bases and J lost 7 bases.